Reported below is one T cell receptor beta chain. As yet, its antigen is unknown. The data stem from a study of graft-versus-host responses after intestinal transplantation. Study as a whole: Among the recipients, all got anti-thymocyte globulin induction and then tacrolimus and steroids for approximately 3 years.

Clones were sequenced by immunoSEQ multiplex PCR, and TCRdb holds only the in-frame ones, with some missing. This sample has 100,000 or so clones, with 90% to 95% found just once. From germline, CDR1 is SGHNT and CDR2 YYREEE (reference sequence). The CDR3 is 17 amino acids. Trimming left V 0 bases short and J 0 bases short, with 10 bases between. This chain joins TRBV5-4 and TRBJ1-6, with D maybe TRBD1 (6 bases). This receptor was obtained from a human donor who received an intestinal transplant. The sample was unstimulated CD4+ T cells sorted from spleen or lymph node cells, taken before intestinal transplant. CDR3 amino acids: CASSLEGGSSYNSPLHF. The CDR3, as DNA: TGTGCCAGCAGCTTGGAAGGGGGATCCTCCTATAATTCACCCCTCCACTTT.